This T cell receptor beta chain derives from a study of OX40 agonist ivuxolimab in advanced cancers. Comments on this clone: Its antigen is unidentified. An end of the junction does not agree with germline; a read error may underlie this.

Profiling relied on immunoSEQ multiplex PCR, and the TCRdb table lists in-frame clones only, not all of them. Seen here are some 7,500 clones, roughly 87% observed once, and the top ten hold almost 30%. Regarding the study as a whole: Some nonresponders additionally presented with little normalized T-cell clonal expansion. Near-lowest levels of clonal expansion characterized partial responders at 0.1-3.0 mg/kg. The CD4+ and CD8+ T cells in the blood had expanded clonally by week 6 at 0.1 to 3.0 mg/kg.

The CDR3 runs to 14 residues. Looked up from germline, CDR1 is MDHEN and CDR2 is SYDVKM. The sample consisted of CD4+ or CD8+ T cells sorted from blood, taken in a trial of the OX40 agonist ivuxolimab. The receptor was derived from an adult with an advanced solid tumor such as melanoma, head and neck, liver or kidney cancer. The chain links TRBV28 to TRBJ2-5; the match to TRBD2 covers 7 bases. DNA for the CDR3: TGTACCAGCAGTTTCCTAGCGGCCCGGGAGACCCAGTACTTC. Translation gives CTSSFLAARETQYF.